The next 30 T cell receptor beta chains were all read from a single sample in a study of radiotherapy plus CTLA-4 blockade in lung cancer. Libraries were prepared by immunoSEQ multiplex PCR; TCRdb keeps only in-frame clonotypes and omits some of them. The data contain about 25,000 clones, over 55% of them singletons. This sample comprised peripheral blood, obtained from a patient treated with radiotherapy plus ipilimumab. The receptors derive from a human donor with non-small cell lung cancer whose response to radiotherapy plus ipilimumab could not be evaluated.

The chain employs TRBV2 and TRBJ2-1; TRBD2 matches at 9 bases. CDR3 length: 14 amino acids. CDR1 is SNHLY, CDR2 FYNNEI, per germline. J gave up 10 bases and V 6 bases, and 10 bases lay outside the gene matches. This CDR3 is CASRTSGIRGEQFF. For the CDR3, the DNA is TGTGCCAGCAGGACTAGCGGTATCCGCGGGGAGCAGTTCTTC.

In its sample, this clone was seen once. This chain joins TRBV5-1 and TRBJ2-5; tentatively, D is TRBD1 (5 bases). This CDR3 is 14 amino acids long. Germline V gives CDR1 SGHRS, CDR2 YFSETQ. The ends were cut back, 0 bases at V and 1 base at J, with 7 bases in the middle. CDR3 protein: CASSLGQGQETQYF. DNA for the CDR3: TGCGCCAGCAGCTTGGGCCAGGGCCAAGAGACCCAGTACTTC.

The J gene is TRBJ2-7, the V gene TRBV6-6, with TRBD2 matching 7 bases. The CDR3 totals 16 residues. CDR1 and CDR2 from the germline V gene are MNHNY and SVGAGI (reference sequence). After removal of 4 bases from V and 3 bases from J, the junction contained 12 bases not matched to a gene. In nucleotides, the CDR3 is TGTGCCAGCAGTTCGCACCTAGCGGAGTTAGGCTACGAGCAGTACTTC. The encoded protein is CASSSHLAELGYEQYF.

The gene calls are TRBV28 and TRBJ1-2; D perhaps matches TRBD1 (5 bases). V lost 2 bases and J lost 2, with 9 bases in between. The germline V gene encodes CDR1 MDHEN and CDR2 SYDVKM. CDR3 length: 14 residues. The chain's CDR3 is CASSLIQGNYGYTF. CDR3 DNA sequence: TGTGCCAGCAGTTTAATTCAGGGCAACTATGGCTACACCTTC.

This chain joins TRBV10-1 and TRBJ2-1; a possible D gene is TRBD2 (6 bases). The germline gives CDR1 WNHNN, CDR2 SYGVQD (reference sequence). The CDR3 is 16 residues long. Trimming removed 2 bases from V and 4 bases from J, with 15 bases in between. This CDR3 reads CASSEVGLYGYNEQFF. CDR3 sequence (DNA): TGCGCCAGCAGTGAGGTGGGACTGTACGGGTACAATGAGCAGTTCTTC.

A word on this clone: The missing conserved phenylalanine or tryptophan at the end of this CDR3 makes a read error likely. The DNA is left out, because the CDR3 cannot be placed on it with certainty; the CDR3 is given as TCRdb lists it. The chain carries TRBV23-1 and TRBJ2-7; TRBD2, the D gene given by the table, was not confirmed from the DNA. TRBV23-1 is an ORF, and what it does is uncertain. The CDR3 numbers 10 amino acids, ends counted. The chain's CDR3 is CASSRRGRRS.

V gene TRBV30 combines with J gene TRBJ1-2, with unresolved D. CDR1 is GTSNPN and CDR2 is SVGIG in the germline V gene (reference sequence). The CDR3 runs 15 residues. V lost 2 bases and J 4 bases, leaving 17 bases between the germline ends. For the CDR3, the DNA is TGTGCCTGGAGTCTGCCGTCACAGATTCGCTATGGCTACACCTTC. It translates to CAWSLPSQIRYGYTF.

This clone was found a few times. CDR3 nucleotides: TGTGCCATCTCCAAGCTCTATAGCGGGTCCTACAATGAGCAGTTCTTC. Translation: CAISKLYSGSYNEQFF. The chain links TRBV28 to TRBJ2-1; 7 bases align to TRBD2. The V gene's germline CDR1 is MDHEN and CDR2 SYDVKM. The CDR3 loop spans 16 amino acids. Germline trimming cut 10 bases from V and 1 base from J; bases unmatched to any gene: 13.

The V gene is TRBV4-3, the J gene TRBJ2-2; the match to TRBD2 covers 10 bases. Unmatched junction bases numbered 0, after V lost 4 bases and J lost 1 base. Germline V gene sequence: CDR1 LGHNA, CDR2 YSLEER. This CDR3 is 15 amino acids long. CDR3 nucleotide sequence: TGCGCCAGCAGCCGGACTAGCGGGAACACCGGGGAGCTGTTTTTT. This translates into CASSRTSGNTGELFF.

The chain has TRBV29-1 and TRBJ2-6, with D tentatively TRBD1 (5 bases). Per germline, CDR1 SQVTM and CDR2 ANQGSEA. Trimming left V 6 bases short and J 0 bases short, with 9 bases between. CDR3 length: 14 residues. The CDR3: CSVATDSGANVLTF. CDR3 coding DNA: TGCAGCGTCGCGACAGACTCTGGGGCCAACGTCCTGACTTTC.

This clone was found a few times. The rearrangement joins TRBV5-4 to TRBJ1-4, with TRBD1 as a possible D gene (5 bases). Trimming took off 1 base at V and 2 bases at J, with 6 bases between the two ends. The CDR3 sequence is 14 residues long. CDR1 is SGHNT, CDR2 YYREEE, per germline (reference sequence). CDR3 protein: CASSLPGTNEKLFF. The CDR3 bases are TGTGCCAGCAGCTTGCCAGGGACTAATGAAAAACTGTTTTTT.

The chain is built from TRBV18 and TRBJ2-2; 10 nucleotides align to TRBD1. Trimming took 0 bases from V and 4 from J; bases not matched to a gene: 2. CDR3 size: 16 residues. Germline CDR1 and CDR2: KGHSH and LQKENI. The CDR3 here is CASSPPGQGITGELFF. The DNA for the CDR3 is TGTGCCAGCTCACCACCGGGACAGGGGATCACCGGGGAGCTGTTTTTT. Supplemented by reference TRBV18 and TRBJ2-2, the full variable domain reads NAGVMQNPRHLVRRRGQEARLRCSPMKGHSHVYWYRQLPEEGLKFMVYLQKENIIDESGMPKERFSAEFPKEGPSILRIQQVVRGDSAAYFCASSPPGQGITGELFFGEGSRLTVL.

This clone was found once. The genes are TRBV18 and TRBJ1-5; D gene unclear. Trimming shortened V by 2 bases and J by 7 bases, and 9 bases separated the two germline ends. The CDR3 loop spans 13 amino acids. Germline V lookup: CDR1 KGHSH, CDR2 LQKENI. The CDR3 spells CASSPGETQPQHF. CDR3 DNA sequence: TGTGCCAGCTCACCAGGGGAGACGCAGCCCCAGCATTTT.

The genes are TRBV7-8 and TRBJ2-1, with D hard to call. Germline CDR1 reads SGHVS; CDR2 reads FQNEAQ. V was shortened by 2 bases and J by 1 base, with 9 bases between the two germline ends. This CDR3 comprises 15 residues. CDR3: CASSLRGRSYNEQFF. CDR3 coding DNA: TGTGCCAGCAGCTTACGTGGTCGGTCCTACAATGAGCAGTTCTTC.

This chain connects TRBV28 to TRBJ1-3; TRBD1 agrees at 7 bases. The CDR3 has 14 amino acids. Germline V CDR1 and CDR2: MDHEN, SYDVKM. V gave up 6 bases and J gave up 3 bases; unmatched junction bases: 5. The CDR3 sequence is CASREQGFGNTIYF. CDR3 bases: TGTGCCAGCAGAGAACAGGGGTTTGGAAACACCATATATTTT. The entire variable domain, with the rest obtained from reference TRBV28 and TRBJ1-3, is as follows: DVKVTQSSRYLVKRTGEKVFLECVQDMDHENMFWYRQDPGLGLRLIYFSYDVKMKEKGDIPEGYSVSREKKERFSLILESASTNQTSMYLCASREQGFGNTIYFGEGSWLTVV.

The V and J genes are TRBV7-3 and TRBJ2-7; tentative D call: TRBD1 (5 bases). Trimming removed 0 bases from V and 5 bases from J, with 8 bases in between. Germline CDR1 is SGHTA and CDR2 is FQGTGA. The CDR3 consists of 13 residues. In nucleotides, the CDR3 is TGTGCCAGCAGCTTAACGGCAGGGAACGAGCAGTACTTC. Protein product: CASSLTAGNEQYF.

The chain links TRBV21-1 to TRBJ1-5. TRBV21-1 is described as a pseudogene. CDR3 length equals 14 residues. CDR3 amino acids: CASSKDEGNQPQHF. The CDR3 bases are TGTGCCAGCAGCAAGGATGAGGGTAATCAGCCCCAGCATTTT.

J is TRBJ1-3 and V is TRBV29-1; D is unclear. The CDR3 has 15 amino acids. Germline loops: CDR1 SQVTM, CDR2 ANQGSEA. V was shortened by 2 bases and J by 0 bases, with 11 bases between the two germline ends. CDR3 loop: CSVEPRRGSGNTIYF. In nucleotides, the CDR3 is TGCAGCGTTGAACCTCGGAGAGGCTCTGGAAACACCATATATTTT.

The chain's CDR3 is CAWARGLGEQFF. The DNA for the CDR3 is TGTGCCTGGGCCAGGGGGCTGGGTGAGCAGTTCTTC. The rearrangement joins TRBV30 to TRBJ2-1; 8 bases are shared with TRBD1. The CDR3 has 12 residues. The trim removed 5 bases at V and 9 bases at J, leaving 6 bases unmatched. Germline CDR1 and CDR2: GTSNPN and SVGIG (reference sequence).

The chain recombines TRBV29-1 with TRBJ2-3; TRBD2 matches 7 bases. Germline-derived CDR1 and CDR2 are SQVTM and ANQGSEA. The CDR3 sequence is 13 residues long. Germline trimming cut 4 bases from V and 4 bases from J; bases unmatched to any gene: 5. The CDR3 bases are TGCAGCGTTGTTGGCGGGAGCTCAGATACGCAGTATTTT. It yields the protein CSVVGGSSDTQYF.

The chain employs TRBV27 and TRBJ2-7, with 8 bases aligning to TRBD1. In germline, CDR1 is MNHEY, CDR2 SMNVEV (reference sequence). J lost 2 bases, V lost 3 bases, and 3 bases had no gene match. The CDR3 length is 14 residues. DNA for the CDR3: TGTGCCAGCAGTTTGGGGGACAGGACCTACGAGCAGTACTTC. Protein sequence: CASSLGDRTYEQYF.

In its sample, this clone was seen once. This chain uses TRBV27 with TRBJ2-3; maybe TRBD2 (6 bases). Germline CDR1 is MNHEY and CDR2 is SMNVEV (reference sequence). This CDR3 contains 15 residues. V was pared by 6 bases and J by 3 bases, with 16 bases between. CDR3 sequence: CASRTRAGTTDTQYF. The CDR3 DNA reads as TGTGCCAGCAGGACACGTGCCGGGACTACAGATACGCAGTATTTT.

The rearrangement links TRBV18 to TRBJ2-7; 14 nucleotides agree with TRBD2. In germline, CDR1 is KGHSH, CDR2 LQKENI. V trimming: 5 bases; J trimming: 1 base; junction bases outside the gene matches: 7. The CDR3 is made up of 17 amino acids. Written as DNA, the CDR3 is TGTGCCAGCTCAAGCACCGGGACTAGCGGGAGTTCCTACGAGCAGTACTTC. It yields the protein CASSSTGTSGSSYEQYF.

This chain links TRBV18 with TRBJ2-5; no definite D call. This CDR3 is 15 amino acids long. The V end was cut by 0 bases, the J end by 3 bases, with 11 bases between. Germline-derived CDR1 and CDR2 are KGHSH and LQKENI. CDR3 nucleotides: TGTGCCAGCTCACCACCGAGTGGAGCTGAAGAGACCCAGTACTTC. Protein: CASSPPSGAEETQYF.

In this sample, this clone turned up a few times. The chain is built from TRBV18 and TRBJ2-7; 10 bases fit TRBD1. Germline trimming cut 3 bases from V and 12 bases from J; bases unmatched to any gene: 5. Germline-derived CDR1 and CDR2 are KGHSH and LQKENI. There are 12 residues in the CDR3. CDR3 loop: CASSPGQGEPYF. The CDR3 DNA reads TGTGCCAGCTCACCCGGACAGGGGGAACCGTACTTC.

The chain couples TRBV30 to TRBJ1-1; 7 nucleotides line up with TRBD1. Germline V gene sequence: CDR1 GTSNPN, CDR2 SVGIG (reference sequence). V was clipped by 2 bases and J by 11 bases; unmatched bases: 17. The length of the CDR3 is 15 residues. CDR3 protein: CAWSPLGTVKRSAFF. In nucleotides, the CDR3 is TGTGCCTGGAGTCCCTTGGGGACAGTAAAACGGAGTGCTTTCTTT.

This sequence joins TRBV28 and TRBJ2-3; 9 bases fit TRBD2. V was pared by 6 bases and J by 4 bases, with 11 bases of the junction left unmatched. The CDR3 extends over 16 amino acids. Germline V gene data show CDR1 as MDHEN and CDR2 as SYDVKM. This chain's CDR3 is CASRGASAGGPDTQYF. In nucleotides, the CDR3 is TGTGCCAGCAGGGGGGCGAGTGCGGGAGGGCCAGATACGCAGTATTTT.

A few counts support this clone. The J gene is TRBJ2-7, the V gene TRBV19; D remains unclear. Germline V gene sequence: CDR1 LNHDA, CDR2 SQIVND (reference sequence). CDR3 size: 13 residues. V was pared by 3 bases and J by 2 bases, with 8 bases between. The CDR3 protein is CASSIGRTYEQYF. The CDR3 DNA reads as TGTGCCAGTAGTATCGGCAGGACCTACGAGCAGTACTTC.

This clone appeared once. The chain has TRBV18 and TRBJ1-1; 9 bases are a match to TRBD1. The germline V gene has CDR1 KGHSH and CDR2 LQKENI. The ends lost 3 bases at V and 13 bases at J; junction bases unmatched: 6. This CDR3 has 12 residues. CDR3: CASSPVQGAGFF. CDR3 nucleotide sequence: TGTGCCAGCTCACCGGTACAGGGGGCTGGTTTCTTT.

This clone has only one observation. This chain uses TRBV12-5 with TRBJ2-7; TRBD1 agrees at 7 bases. CDR3 length: 14 residues. The V segment lost 7 bases and the J segment 3 bases; nucleotides outside the gene matches: 9. Germline CDR1 and CDR2: LGHNT and FRNRAP. In nucleotides, the CDR3 is TGTGCTAGTGCCACCGGGACAGTTGGCTACGAGCAGTACTTC. This codes for CASATGTVGYEQYF.